These 2 T cell receptor beta chains were sequenced from one sample in a study of blood T cell repertoires in COVID-19. Assay: immunoSEQ multiplex PCR; the TCRdb copy retains only in-frame clones and omits some. The sample lists about 350,000 clones; over 80% were seen once. The sample was peripheral blood. Receptor source: a woman aged 45-60 years with COVID-19, enrolled during active disease.

This clone appeared a single time. The chain carries TRBV18 and TRBJ2-3; weak D call: TRBD1 (6 bases). Trimming removed 5 bases at V and 6 bases at J, with 15 bases between. Germline V gives CDR1 KGHSH, CDR2 LQKENI. The CDR3 contains 14 residues. CDR3 amino acids: CASSTGSPADTQYF. The CDR3 region has the DNA TGTGCCAGCTCAACAGGGTCTCCCGCGGATACGCAGTATTTT.

This clone was recorded only once. Additional DNA sequences in this sample encode the identical CDR3. This chain links TRBV27 with TRBJ2-1, with TRBD2 identical over 9 bases. Unmatched junction bases numbered 10, after V lost 1 base and J lost 6 bases. CDR1 is MNHEY and CDR2 is SMNVEV in the germline V gene (reference sequence). The CDR3 runs 17 residues. CDR3 protein: CASSLLGFSGSINEQFF. CDR3 sequence (DNA): TGTGCCAGCAGTTTATTGGGGTTTAGCGGGAGCATCAATGAGCAGTTCTTC.